One sample yielded the 32 T cell receptor beta chains listed below, sequenced in a study of cytomegalovirus exposure and HLA in healthy donors. Both 60 Vbeta primers and 13 Jbeta primers went into the PCR. Data came from immunoSEQ multiplex PCR; TCRdb stores just in-frame clones and leaves some out. Here the sample spans approximately 120,000 clones, around 70% being singletons. The source material was PBMCs. Receptors originate from a woman in her sixties or seventies in good health and CMV-seropositive.

The genes are TRBV7-9 and TRBJ1-1, with D perhaps TRBD1 (5 bases). Germline assignment: CDR1 SEHNR and CDR2 FQNEAQ (reference sequence). V lost 5 bases to trimming and J lost 11 bases, with 21 bases between them. The CDR3 runs 14 residues. As DNA, the CDR3 is TGTGCCAGCAGCCTAGGGTGGGGGGACGAGGACGCTTTCTTT. Residues: CASSLGWGDEDAFF.

The genes are TRBV19 and TRBJ1-2, with D hard to call. Germline assignment: CDR1 LNHDA and CDR2 SQIVND (reference sequence). V was clipped by 5 bases and J by 8 bases, with 12 bases between them. This CDR3 has 12 residues. Written as DNA, the CDR3 is TGTGCCAGTAGTTTCGGGGTACGCGGCTACACCTTC. Encoded protein: CASSFGVRGYTF.

This chain joins TRBV4-1 and TRBJ2-3, with 8 bases lining up with TRBD1. The CDR3 spans 19 residues. CDR1 and CDR2 from the germline V gene are MGHRA and YSYEKL. The V gene end was trimmed by 0 bases and the J gene end by 4 bases; junction bases not matched to a gene: 15. For the CDR3, the DNA is TGCGCCAGCAGCCAAGATTGGACCTACAGGGGGGTAAGGTCAGATACGCAGTATTTT. This sequence encodes CASSQDWTYRGVRSDTQYF.

The chain combines TRBV7-2 with TRBJ2-2; 9 bases map to TRBD2. This CDR3 has 16 amino acids. V dropped 0 bases and J dropped 5; count of bases not matched to a gene: 4. The germline V gene has CDR1 SGHTA and CDR2 FQGNSA. The CDR3 protein is CASSLAGTSRTGELFF. CDR3 nucleotides: TGTGCCAGCAGCTTAGCGGGGACTAGCCGAACCGGGGAGCTGTTTTTT.

The chain combines TRBV7-6 with TRBJ2-5; perhaps TRBD1 as D (6 bases). CDR3 length: 16 residues. V lost 0 bases, J lost 2 bases, and 13 bases lay in between. CDR1 is SGHVS, CDR2 FNYEAQ, per germline. Here the CDR3 reads CASSLAGGTLQETQYF. CDR3 DNA: TGTGCCAGCAGCTTAGCAGGGGGAACCTTACAAGAGACCCAGTACTTC.

V and J are TRBV19 and TRBJ1-4; D is uncertain. The CDR3 loop spans 15 amino acids. Germline CDR1 reads LNHDA; CDR2 reads SQIVND (reference sequence). Trimming left V 7 bases short and J 0 bases short, with 12 bases between. As DNA, the CDR3 is TGTGCCAGTAATTCGCAGGCAGCAACTAATGAAAAACTGTTTTTT. Translated, it gives CASNSQAATNEKLFF.

The chain has TRBV11-2 and TRBJ1-3; no clear D. Trimming took 1 base from V and 4 from J, leaving 8 bases between them. The germline CDR1 and CDR2 sequences are SGHAT and FQNNGV. This CDR3 is 14 amino acids long. Written as DNA, the CDR3 is TGTGCCAGCAGCTTAGCAGCAGGCGGAAACACCATATATTTT. This codes for CASSLAAGGNTIYF.

The gene calls are TRBV19 and TRBJ2-3; the D gene is possibly TRBD2 (5 bases). The CDR3 runs 14 residues. V was shortened by 6 bases and J by 2 bases, with 12 bases between the two germline ends. Germline V CDR1 and CDR2: LNHDA, SQIVND (reference sequence). The CDR3 is CASSGGFYTDTQYF. CDR3 coding DNA: TGTGCCAGTAGCGGCGGGTTCTACACAGATACGCAGTATTTT.

J is TRBJ1-4 and V is TRBV5-4; possibly TRBD1 for D (5 bases). Trimming cost V 3 bases and J 5 bases, with 14 bases left between them. The CDR3 loop spans 15 amino acids. The germline V gene has CDR1 SGHNT and CDR2 YYREEE (reference sequence). The CDR3 sequence: CASSSNGGNNEKLFF. The CDR3 nucleotides read TGTGCCAGCAGCTCAAACGGGGGGAACAATGAAAAACTGTTTTTT.

The chain couples TRBV19 to TRBJ1-5; the match to TRBD1 covers 7 bases. There are 15 residues in the CDR3. V lost 3 bases and J lost 0; bases outside the gene matches: 2. CDR1 LNHDA and CDR2 SQIVND come from the germline V gene (reference sequence). This chain's CDR3 is CASSIGQVSNQPQHF. CDR3 in DNA: TGTGCCAGTAGTATCGGACAGGTTAGCAATCAGCCCCAGCATTTT.

The chain combines TRBV2 with TRBJ2-5; TRBD2 aligns across 16 bases. CDR3 length: 14 residues. Losses at the gene ends were 8 bases for V and 9 bases for J; bases not matched to a gene: 6. Germline assignment: CDR1 SNHLY and CDR2 FYNNEI. The CDR3 nucleotides read TGTGCCAGCCCGCCGGGACTAGCGGGGGGGGCCCAGTACTTC. Amino acid sequence: CASPPGLAGGAQYF.

The chain recombines TRBV18 with TRBJ1-3, with D hard to call. V lost 2 bases and J 2 bases, leaving 10 bases between the germline ends. CDR3 length: 15 residues. CDR1 is KGHSH and CDR2 is LQKENI in the germline V gene. CDR3 in amino acids: CASSPFVTTGNTIYF. The CDR3 nucleotides are TGTGCCAGCTCACCATTTGTGACTACTGGAAACACCATATATTTT.

The V gene is TRBV4-2, the J gene TRBJ2-7; 8 bases line up with TRBD1. Trimming at V came to 1 base and at J to 7 bases, leaving 6 bases not matched to a gene. The CDR3 consists of 14 residues. Germline CDR1 LGHNA, CDR2 YNFKEQ. This CDR3 is CASSQGTGISEQYF. CDR3 DNA sequence: TGTGCCAGCAGCCAAGGGACAGGGATTTCGGAGCAGTACTTC.

The chain is built from TRBV11-1 and TRBJ2-7, with D maybe TRBD2 (5 bases). The V gene's germline CDR1 is SGHAT and CDR2 FQDESV (reference sequence). The V gene lost 5 bases and the J gene lost 2 bases, with 10 bases spanning the gap. This CDR3 is 13 amino acids long. The CDR3 reads CASSPDYTYEQYF. The CDR3 DNA is TGTGCCAGCAGCCCCGACTATACCTACGAGCAGTACTTC.

The V and J genes are TRBV7-2 and TRBJ2-7, with a possible D match to TRBD2 (6 bases). The V end was cut by 1 base, the J end by 7 bases, with 20 bases between. The CDR3 runs to 16 residues. Germline CDR1 is SGHTA and CDR2 is FQGNSA. CDR3 sequence: CASSLVQVGGAGEQYF. The CDR3 nucleotides read TGTGCCAGCAGCTTAGTCCAGGTTGGCGGGGCGGGGGAGCAGTACTTC.

The rearrangement uses TRBV15 and TRBJ1-5; D is unclear. Trimming removed 4 bases at V and 6 bases at J, with 16 bases between. CDR1 and CDR2 from the germline V gene are LNHNV and YYDKDF (reference sequence). This CDR3 is 15 amino acids long. CDR3 region: CATSKGRQEVQPQHF. CDR3 DNA: TGTGCCACCAGCAAAGGGAGGCAGGAGGTTCAGCCCCAGCATTTT.

The V gene is TRBV5-4, the J gene TRBJ1-2; 8 bases match TRBD1. Per the germline V gene, CDR1 is SGHNT and CDR2 is YYREEE (reference sequence). V shed 5 bases, J shed 4 bases, and the junction held 13 bases outside the gene matches. The CDR3 is 16 residues long. This CDR3 is CASRQTGAARTYGYTF. The CDR3 DNA sequence: TGTGCCAGCAGACAGACAGGGGCCGCGCGGACCTATGGCTACACCTTC.

The J gene is TRBJ2-5, the V gene TRBV2; 7 bases are a match to TRBD1. After removal of 8 bases from V and 3 bases from J, the junction contained 6 bases not matched to a gene. CDR1 and CDR2 from the germline V gene are SNHLY and FYNNEI. This CDR3 has 13 residues. CDR3 DNA: TGTGCCAGCTGTTGGACAGGAAAAGAGACCCAGTACTTC. Encoded protein: CASCWTGKETQYF.

This chain connects TRBV6-6 to TRBJ2-1, with 8 bases identical to TRBD2. The CDR3 totals 15 residues. The V gene's germline CDR1 is MNHNY and CDR2 SVGAGI (reference sequence). Trimming removed 7 bases from V and 8 bases from J; junction bases left unmatched: 13. The DNA for the CDR3 is TGTGCCAGCACCAGAGGGCAGCGGGGGTTCGATGAGCAGTTCTTC. It codes for CASTRGQRGFDEQFF.

This chain connects TRBV29-1 to TRBJ2-1; 10 bases align to TRBD2. V dropped 7 bases and J dropped 2; count of bases not matched to a gene: 2. The CDR3 totals 13 residues. Germline V gene data show CDR1 as SQVTM and CDR2 as ANQGSEA. The CDR3 here is CSGTSGAYNEQFF. The CDR3 DNA sequence: TGCAGCGGCACTAGCGGGGCCTACAATGAGCAGTTCTTC.

The chain uses TRBV6-5 and TRBJ1-5, with no clear D. The CDR3 is made up of 14 amino acids. V was pared by 3 bases and J by 7 bases, with 13 bases between. Germline V gene sequence: CDR1 MNHEY, CDR2 SVGAGI. The CDR3 DNA sequence: TGTGCCAGCAGTTATAGGCGGGGAGGACAGCCCCAGCATTTT. Its protein product is CASSYRRGGQPQHF.

This chain joins TRBV6-5 and TRBJ1-5, with D unclear. CDR1 and CDR2 (germline): MNHEY, SVGAGI. V was cut by 6 bases and J by 7 bases, with 19 bases left in between. The CDR3 has 15 amino acids. The CDR3 DNA reads TGTGCCAGCAGCCCCGGTCTGTTACCGGGGCAGCCCCAGCATTTT. This encodes CASSPGLLPGQPQHF.

The V gene is TRBV30, the J gene TRBJ2-4, with D unclear. V lost 0 bases, J lost 0 bases, and 9 bases lay in between. Germline V gene data show CDR1 as GTSNPN and CDR2 as SVGIG (reference sequence). CDR3 size: 15 residues. The CDR3 sequence is CAWSVEHLAKNIQYF. CDR3 nucleotides: TGTGCCTGGAGTGTAGAACATTTAGCCAAAAACATTCAGTACTTC.

This chain links TRBV14 with TRBJ2-7; D not resolved. Trimming took off 5 bases at V and 3 bases at J, with 11 bases between the two ends. The germline CDR1 and CDR2 sequences are SGHDN and FVKESK. The CDR3 is 13 residues long. CDR3 DNA sequence: TGTGCCAGCAGCATTACCCGGAGCTACGAGCAGTACTTC. It specifies CASSITRSYEQYF.

This chain connects TRBV19 to TRBJ1-5, with a possible D match to TRBD1 (6 bases). This CDR3 is built from 16 residues. Germline CDR1 LNHDA, CDR2 SQIVND (reference sequence). Trimming removed 6 bases from V and 2 bases from J, with 17 bases in between. The CDR3: CASSSERTARNQPQHF. In DNA, the CDR3 is TGTGCCAGTAGCAGCGAGCGGACAGCCCGCAATCAGCCCCAGCATTTT. Based on the CDR3 plus reference TRBV19 and TRBJ1-5, the full variable domain is DGGITQSPKYLFRKEGQNVTLSCEQNLNHDAMYWYRQDPGQGLRLIYYSQIVNDFQKGDIAEGYSVSREKKESFPLTVTSAQKNPTAFYLCASSSERTARNQPQHFGDGTRLSIL.

The chain has TRBV30 and TRBJ1-1, with 7 nucleotides matching TRBD1. The CDR3 is 13 residues long. The germline gives CDR1 GTSNPN, CDR2 SVGIG (reference sequence). Germline trimming cut 2 bases from V and 0 bases from J; bases unmatched to any gene: 0. CDR3 DNA: TGTGCCTGGAGTACAGGGGTGAACACTGAAGCTTTCTTT. This sequence encodes CAWSTGVNTEAFF.

This rearrangement joins TRBV4-2 to TRBJ1-2; the D gene is possibly TRBD1 (6 bases). The germline V and J ends were trimmed by 4 bases and 2 bases, with 14 bases remaining between them. CDR3 size: 15 residues. The germline V gene has CDR1 LGHNA and CDR2 YNFKEQ. The CDR3 loop reads CASSRRGEGNYGYTF. The CDR3 region has the DNA TGTGCCAGCAGCCGGAGGGGGGAGGGGAACTATGGCTACACCTTC.

Only a few counts were recorded for this clone. The J gene is TRBJ2-7, the V gene TRBV10-3; maybe TRBD1 (5 bases). Germline loops: CDR1 ENHRY, CDR2 SYGVKD. There are 14 residues in the CDR3. Trimming stripped 8 bases from V and 5 bases from J, with 19 bases between. This chain's CDR3 is CAIAVRQGGHEQYF. For the CDR3, the DNA is TGTGCCATCGCTGTACGGCAGGGCGGACACGAGCAGTACTTC.

This clone has more than one count but fewer than ten. This sequence joins TRBV19 and TRBJ2-7; 9 positions agree with TRBD1. Germline V gene sequence: CDR1 LNHDA, CDR2 SQIVND (reference sequence). This CDR3 is built from 15 residues. Losses at the gene ends were 0 bases for V and 2 bases for J; bases not matched to a gene: 2. The CDR3 nucleotides are TGTGCCAGTAGTATAGACGGGACAGGGACCTACGAGCAGTACTTC. Its translation is CASSIDGTGTYEQYF.

In nucleotides, the CDR3 is TGTGCCAGCAGTTTATCAACGGTGAACACTGAAGCTTTCTTT. Its protein product is CASSLSTVNTEAFF. V usage is TRBV27 and J usage is TRBJ1-1; D not resolved. The CDR3 runs 14 residues. Germline V lookup: CDR1 MNHEY, CDR2 SMNVEV (reference sequence). V gave up 0 bases and J gave up 0 bases, with 5 bases separating them.

This clone was counted only a few times. The chain recombines TRBV13 with TRBJ1-1; weak D call: TRBD1 (5 bases). In germline, CDR1 is PRHDT, CDR2 FYEKMQ (reference sequence). CDR3 size: 15 residues. Trimming shortened V by 2 bases and J by 4 bases, and 14 bases separated the two germline ends. CDR3 nucleotides: TGTGCCAGCAGCTTATTAAGGGGAGGCGGCACTGAAGCTTTCTTT. Residues: CASSLLRGGGTEAFF.

This clone was seen a few times. J is TRBJ1-1 and V is TRBV29-1, with 8 bases aligning to TRBD1. The CDR3 loop spans 19 amino acids. Germline V gene lookup returns CDR1 SQVTM and CDR2 ANQGSEA. V lost 3 bases and J lost 1; bases outside the gene matches: 19. CDR3 sequence reads: CSVEGEPEGQARWNTEAFF. The CDR3 coding sequence is TGCAGCGTTGAGGGAGAGCCAGAGGGACAGGCTAGATGGAACACTGAAGCTTTCTTT.